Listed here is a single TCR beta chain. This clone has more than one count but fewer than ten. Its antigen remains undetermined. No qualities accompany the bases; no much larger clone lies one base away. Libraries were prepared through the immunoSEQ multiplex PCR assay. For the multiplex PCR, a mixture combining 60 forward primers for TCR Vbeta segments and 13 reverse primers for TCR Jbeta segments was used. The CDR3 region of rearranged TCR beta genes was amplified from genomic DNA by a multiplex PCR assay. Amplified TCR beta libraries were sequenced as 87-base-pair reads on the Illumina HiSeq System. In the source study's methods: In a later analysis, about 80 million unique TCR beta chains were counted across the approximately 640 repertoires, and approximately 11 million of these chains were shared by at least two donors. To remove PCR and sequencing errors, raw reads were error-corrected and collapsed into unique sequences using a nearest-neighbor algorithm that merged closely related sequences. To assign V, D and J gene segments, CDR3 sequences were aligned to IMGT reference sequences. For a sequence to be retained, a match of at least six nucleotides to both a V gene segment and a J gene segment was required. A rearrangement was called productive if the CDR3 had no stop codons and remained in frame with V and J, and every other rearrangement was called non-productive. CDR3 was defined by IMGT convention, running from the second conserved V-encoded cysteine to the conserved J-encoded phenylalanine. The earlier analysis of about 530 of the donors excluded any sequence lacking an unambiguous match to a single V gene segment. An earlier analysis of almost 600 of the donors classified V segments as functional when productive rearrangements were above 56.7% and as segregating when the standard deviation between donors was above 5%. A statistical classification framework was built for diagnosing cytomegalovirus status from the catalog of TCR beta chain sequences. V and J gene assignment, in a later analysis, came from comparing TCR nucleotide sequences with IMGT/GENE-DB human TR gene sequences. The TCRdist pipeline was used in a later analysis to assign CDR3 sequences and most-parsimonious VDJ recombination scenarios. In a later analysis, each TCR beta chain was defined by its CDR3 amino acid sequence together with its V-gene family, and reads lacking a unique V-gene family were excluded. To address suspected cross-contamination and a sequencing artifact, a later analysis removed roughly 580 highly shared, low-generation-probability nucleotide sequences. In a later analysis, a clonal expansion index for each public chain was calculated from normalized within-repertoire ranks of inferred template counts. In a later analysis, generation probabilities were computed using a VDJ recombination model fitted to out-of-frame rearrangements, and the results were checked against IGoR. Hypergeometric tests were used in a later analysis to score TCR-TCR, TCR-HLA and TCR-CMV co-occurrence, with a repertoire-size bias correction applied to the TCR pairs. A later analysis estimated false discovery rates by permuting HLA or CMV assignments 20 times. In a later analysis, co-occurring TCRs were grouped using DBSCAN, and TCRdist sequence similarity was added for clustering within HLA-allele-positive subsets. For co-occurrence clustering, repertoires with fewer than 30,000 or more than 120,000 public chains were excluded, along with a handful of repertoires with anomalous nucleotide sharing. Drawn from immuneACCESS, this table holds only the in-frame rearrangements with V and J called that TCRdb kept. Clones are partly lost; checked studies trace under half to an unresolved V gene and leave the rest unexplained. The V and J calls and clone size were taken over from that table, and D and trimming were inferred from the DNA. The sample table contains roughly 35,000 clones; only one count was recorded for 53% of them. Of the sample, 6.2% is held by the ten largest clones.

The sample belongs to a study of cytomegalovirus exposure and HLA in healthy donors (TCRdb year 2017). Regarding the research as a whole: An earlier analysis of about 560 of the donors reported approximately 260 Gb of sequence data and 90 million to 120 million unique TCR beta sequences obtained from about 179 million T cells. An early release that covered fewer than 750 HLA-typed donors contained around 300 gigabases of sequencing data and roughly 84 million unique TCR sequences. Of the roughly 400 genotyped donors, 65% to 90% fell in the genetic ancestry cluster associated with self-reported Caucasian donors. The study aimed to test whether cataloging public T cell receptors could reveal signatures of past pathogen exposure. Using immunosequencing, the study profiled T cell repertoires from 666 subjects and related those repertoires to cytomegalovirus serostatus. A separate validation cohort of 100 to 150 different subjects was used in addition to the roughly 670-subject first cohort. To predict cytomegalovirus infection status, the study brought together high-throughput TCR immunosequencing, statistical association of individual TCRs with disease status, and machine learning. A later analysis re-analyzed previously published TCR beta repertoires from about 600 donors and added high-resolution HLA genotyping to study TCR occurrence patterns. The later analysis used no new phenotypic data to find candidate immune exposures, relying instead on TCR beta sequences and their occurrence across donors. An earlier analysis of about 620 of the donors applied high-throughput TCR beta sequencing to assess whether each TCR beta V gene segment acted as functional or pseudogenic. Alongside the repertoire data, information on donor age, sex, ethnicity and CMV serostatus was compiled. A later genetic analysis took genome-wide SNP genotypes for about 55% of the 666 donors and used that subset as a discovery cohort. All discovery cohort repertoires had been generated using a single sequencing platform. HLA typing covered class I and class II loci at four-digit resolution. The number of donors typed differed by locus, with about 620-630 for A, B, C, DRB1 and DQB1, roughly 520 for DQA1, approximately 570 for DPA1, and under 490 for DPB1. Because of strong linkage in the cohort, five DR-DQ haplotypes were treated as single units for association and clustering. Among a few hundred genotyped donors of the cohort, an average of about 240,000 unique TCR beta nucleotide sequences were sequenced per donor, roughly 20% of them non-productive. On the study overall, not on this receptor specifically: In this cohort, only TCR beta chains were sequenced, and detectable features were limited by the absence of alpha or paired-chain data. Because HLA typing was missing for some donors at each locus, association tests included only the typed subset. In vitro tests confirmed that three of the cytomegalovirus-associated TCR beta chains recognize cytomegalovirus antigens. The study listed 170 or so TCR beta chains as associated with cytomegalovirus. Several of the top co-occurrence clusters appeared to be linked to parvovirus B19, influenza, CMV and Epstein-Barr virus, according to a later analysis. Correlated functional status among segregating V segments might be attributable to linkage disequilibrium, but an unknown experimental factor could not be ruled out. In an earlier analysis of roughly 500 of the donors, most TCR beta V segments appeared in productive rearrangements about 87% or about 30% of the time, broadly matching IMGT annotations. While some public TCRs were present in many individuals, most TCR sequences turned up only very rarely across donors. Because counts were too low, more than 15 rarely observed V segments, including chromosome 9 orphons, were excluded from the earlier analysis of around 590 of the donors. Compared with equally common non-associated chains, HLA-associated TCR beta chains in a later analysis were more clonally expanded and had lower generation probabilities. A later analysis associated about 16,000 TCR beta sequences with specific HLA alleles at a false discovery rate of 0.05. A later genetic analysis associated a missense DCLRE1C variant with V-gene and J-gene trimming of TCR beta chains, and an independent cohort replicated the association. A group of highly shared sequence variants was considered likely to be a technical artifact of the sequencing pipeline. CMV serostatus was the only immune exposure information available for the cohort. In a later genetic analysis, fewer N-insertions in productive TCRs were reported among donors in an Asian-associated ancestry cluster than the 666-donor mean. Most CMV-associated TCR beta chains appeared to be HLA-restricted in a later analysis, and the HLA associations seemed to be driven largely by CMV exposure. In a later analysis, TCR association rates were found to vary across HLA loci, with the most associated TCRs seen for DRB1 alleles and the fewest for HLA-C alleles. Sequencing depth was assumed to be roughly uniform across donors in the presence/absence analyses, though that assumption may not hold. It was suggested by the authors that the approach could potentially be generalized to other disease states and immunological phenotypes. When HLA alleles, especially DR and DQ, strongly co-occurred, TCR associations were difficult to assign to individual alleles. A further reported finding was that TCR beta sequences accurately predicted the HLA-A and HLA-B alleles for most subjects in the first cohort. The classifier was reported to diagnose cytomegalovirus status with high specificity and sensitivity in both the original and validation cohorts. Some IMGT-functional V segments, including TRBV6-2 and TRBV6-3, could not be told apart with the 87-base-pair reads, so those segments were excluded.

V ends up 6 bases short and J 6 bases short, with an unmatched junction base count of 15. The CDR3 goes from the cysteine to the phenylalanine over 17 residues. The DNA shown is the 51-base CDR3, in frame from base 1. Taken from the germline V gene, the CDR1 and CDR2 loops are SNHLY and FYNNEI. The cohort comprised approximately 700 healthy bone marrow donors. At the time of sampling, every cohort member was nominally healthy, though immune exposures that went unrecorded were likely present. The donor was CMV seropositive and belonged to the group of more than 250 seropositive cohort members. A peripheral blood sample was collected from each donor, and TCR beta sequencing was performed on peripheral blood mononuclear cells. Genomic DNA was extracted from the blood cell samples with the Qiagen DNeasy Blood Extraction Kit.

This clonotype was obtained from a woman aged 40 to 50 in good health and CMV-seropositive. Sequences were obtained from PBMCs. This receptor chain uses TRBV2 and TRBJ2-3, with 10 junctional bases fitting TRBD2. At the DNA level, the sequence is TGTGCCAGCAGAGAATCCCCCAGCGGGGGGGCTAAGGATACGCAGTATTTT. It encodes CASRESPSGGAKDTQYF.